The 17 T cell receptor beta chains reported below all come from one sample, sequenced in a study of T cell responses to AZD1222 COVID-19 vaccine. Clones were sequenced by immunoSEQ multiplex PCR, and TCRdb holds only the in-frame ones, with some missing. The sample lists approximately 74,000 clones, roughly 89% occurring once. This sample comprised peripheral blood, obtained on day 0 of AZD1222 vaccination. The receptors were sampled from an adult in good health.

Worth noting for this clone: The identical CDR3 is also encoded by other nucleotide sequences in the sample. This chain uses TRBV28 with TRBJ2-5; a weak D match, TRBD1 (5 bases). Germline lookup yields CDR1 MDHEN and CDR2 SYDVKM. The V end lost 4 bases, the J end lost 0 bases, and 6 bases lay between the germline ends. The CDR3 has 13 residues. The CDR3 sequence is CASSSGNQETQYF. The CDR3 nucleotides read TGTGCCAGCAGTTCAGGGAACCAAGAGACCCAGTACTTC.

This sequence joins TRBV3-1 (or the pseudogene TRBV3-2) and TRBJ2-2; 7 bases line up with TRBD2. This CDR3 is 15 amino acids long. J was trimmed by 0 bases and V by 3 bases; bases with no gene match: 1. Germline assignment: CDR1 LGHDT and CDR2 YNNKEL (reference sequence). The chain's CDR3 is CASSQSGANTGELFF. The CDR3 region has the DNA TGTGCCAGCAGCCAGAGCGGGGCGAACACCGGGGAGCTGTTTTTT.

This chain links TRBV5-6 with TRBJ1-2; D not resolved. Trimming stripped 0 bases from V and 3 bases from J, with 12 bases between. Germline V gives CDR1 SGHDT, CDR2 YYEEEE. This CDR3 region has 15 residues. CDR3 sequence: CASSLEAGGYYGYTF. CDR3 nucleotide sequence: TGTGCCAGCAGCTTGGAGGCAGGCGGGTACTATGGCTACACCTTC.

The chain is built from TRBV18 and TRBJ2-1; 9 bases line up with TRBD2. Looked up from germline, CDR1 is KGHSH and CDR2 is LQKENI. The CDR3 is made up of 21 amino acids. V gave up 0 bases and J gave up 2 bases; unmatched junction bases: 17. The CDR3 spells CASSPPSSGGPPRLAYNEQFF. CDR3 in DNA: TGTGCCAGCTCACCACCTTCCAGCGGGGGGCCCCCTAGATTAGCCTACAATGAGCAGTTCTTC.

The chain recombines TRBV14 with TRBJ2-3; D uncertain. V was trimmed by 5 bases and J by 2 bases, leaving 5 bases between them. The germline V gene has CDR1 SGHDN and CDR2 FVKESK. The CDR3 is made up of 12 amino acids. The CDR3 sequence: CASSVFTDTQYF. The CDR3 DNA is TGTGCCAGCAGCGTTTTCACAGATACGCAGTATTTT.

V is TRBV19 and J is TRBJ2-1; tentatively, D is TRBD1 or TRBD2 (6 bases each). Germline V lookup: CDR1 LNHDA, CDR2 SQIVND (reference sequence). CDR3 length: 14 amino acids. Trimming cost V 3 bases and J 7 bases, with 13 bases left between them. CDR3: CASSIGGGWNEQFF. The CDR3 DNA reads as TGTGCCAGTAGTATCGGGGGCGGTTGGAATGAGCAGTTCTTC.

Comment on this clone: Other nucleotide sequences in the sample specify the same CDR3. The gene calls are TRBV5-4 and TRBJ1-3; 7 bases line up with TRBD1. CDR1 SGHNT and CDR2 YYREEE come from the germline V gene (reference sequence). The CDR3 loop spans 15 amino acids. V shed 0 bases, J shed 2 bases, and the junction held 2 bases outside the gene matches. CDR3 region: CASSLGQGTGNTIYF. In DNA form, the CDR3 reads TGTGCCAGCAGCTTGGGACAGGGCACTGGAAACACCATATATTTT.

The chain is built from TRBV4-3 and TRBJ1-1; TRBD1 is a possible D gene (5 bases). This CDR3 region has 15 residues. Germline assignment: CDR1 LGHNA and CDR2 YSLEER. Trimming took 1 base from V and 5 from J, leaving 14 bases between them. CDR3 coding DNA: TGCGCCAGCAGCCAAGTATCTGGGGGTTATACTGAAGCTTTCTTT. This translates into CASSQVSGGYTEAFF.

This clone was seen only a few times. Other DNA sequences within the sample encode an identical CDR3. The chain links TRBV28 to TRBJ1-5; D not certain. V lost 3 bases and J 4 bases, leaving 7 bases between the germline ends. Germline CDR1 MDHEN, CDR2 SYDVKM. The CDR3 length is 13 residues. In DNA form, the CDR3 reads TGTGCCAGCAGTTTTGTGGGGAATCAGCCCCAGCATTTT. Translating gives CASSFVGNQPQHF. The entire variable domain, with the rest obtained from reference TRBV28 and TRBJ1-5, is as follows: DVKVTQSSRYLVKRTGEKVFLECVQDMDHENMFWYRQDPGLGLRLIYFSYDVKMKEKGDIPEGYSVSREKKERFSLILESASTNQTSMYLCASSFVGNQPQHFGDGTRLSIL.

The V and J genes are TRBV28 and TRBJ2-2, with unresolved D. CDR1 MDHEN and CDR2 SYDVKM come from the germline V gene. The germline V and J ends were trimmed by 1 base and 4 bases, with 10 bases remaining between them. The CDR3 sequence is 15 residues long. CDR3 loop: CASSLYGHSTGELFF. As DNA, the CDR3 is TGTGCCAGCAGTTTATATGGTCATTCCACCGGGGAGCTGTTTTTT.

This sequence joins TRBV11-2 and TRBJ2-2; D gene ambiguous. V shed 5 bases and J shed 6 bases, with 19 bases lying between them. The CDR3 loop spans 16 amino acids. Germline V gene lookup returns CDR1 SGHAT and CDR2 FQNNGV. The CDR3 sequence is CASSGSIPPSPGELFF. The CDR3 DNA reads TGTGCCAGCAGCGGCTCCATACCCCCTAGTCCCGGGGAGCTGTTTTTT.

The chain is built from TRBV20-1 and TRBJ2-5; possible D gene TRBD2, 6 bases. Trimming cost V 6 bases and J 5 bases, with 10 bases left between them. The V gene's germline CDR1 is DFQATT and CDR2 SNEGSKA (reference sequence). This CDR3 is 11 amino acids long. CDR3 sequence reads: CSALTSETQYF. CDR3 nucleotide sequence: TGCAGTGCCCTGACTAGTGAGACCCAGTACTTC.

This clone was seen a single time. This chain links TRBV6-1 with TRBJ2-2; the match to TRBD1 covers 7 bases. The CDR3 length is 14 residues. Germline assignment: CDR1 MNHNS and CDR2 SASEGT. J gave up 3 bases and V 2 bases, and 0 bases lay outside the gene matches. The CDR3: CASSEQGDTGELFF. The CDR3 DNA reads as TGTGCCAGCAGTGAACAGGGGGACACCGGGGAGCTGTTTTTT.

The V call is TRBV7-9, the J call TRBJ1-4; D not resolved. The CDR3 has 14 residues. The V and J ends lost 4 bases and 5 bases respectively, with 11 bases between them. Germline CDR1 and CDR2: SEHNR and FQNEAQ (reference sequence). CDR3 in amino acids: CASSSGPENEKLFF. The CDR3 DNA reads as TGTGCCAGCAGCTCAGGCCCGGAGAATGAAAAACTGTTTTTT.

V is TRBV7-3 and J is TRBJ2-7; TRBD1 matches at 8 bases. Per the germline V gene, CDR1 is SGHTA and CDR2 is FQGTGA. There are 16 residues in the CDR3. Trimming removed 1 base from V and 3 bases from J; junction bases left unmatched: 8. For the CDR3, the DNA is TGTGCCAGCAGCTTAAACGGACCGGGACAGGTCTACGAGCAGTACTTC. Its translation is CASSLNGPGQVYEQYF.

The rearrangement joins TRBV5-4 to TRBJ2-3, with D perhaps TRBD1 (6 bases). CDR1 is SGHNT and CDR2 is YYREEE in the germline V gene (reference sequence). This CDR3 spans 13 amino acids. Deletions cut 1 base from V and 6 bases from J, with 9 bases between. This CDR3 reads CASSLTGSDTQYF. For the CDR3, the DNA is TGTGCCAGCAGCTTGACAGGGTCCGATACGCAGTATTTT.

The V call is TRBV27, the J call TRBJ2-1; D may match TRBD1 or TRBD2 (5 bases each). Germline V gene lookup returns CDR1 MNHEY and CDR2 SMNVEV (reference sequence). V lost 2 bases to trimming and J lost 7 bases, with 15 bases between them. This CDR3 spans 15 amino acids. DNA of the CDR3: TGTGCCAGCAGTTTAGGGGACCCAACGAGGAATGAGCAGTTCTTC. Translation gives CASSLGDPTRNEQFF.